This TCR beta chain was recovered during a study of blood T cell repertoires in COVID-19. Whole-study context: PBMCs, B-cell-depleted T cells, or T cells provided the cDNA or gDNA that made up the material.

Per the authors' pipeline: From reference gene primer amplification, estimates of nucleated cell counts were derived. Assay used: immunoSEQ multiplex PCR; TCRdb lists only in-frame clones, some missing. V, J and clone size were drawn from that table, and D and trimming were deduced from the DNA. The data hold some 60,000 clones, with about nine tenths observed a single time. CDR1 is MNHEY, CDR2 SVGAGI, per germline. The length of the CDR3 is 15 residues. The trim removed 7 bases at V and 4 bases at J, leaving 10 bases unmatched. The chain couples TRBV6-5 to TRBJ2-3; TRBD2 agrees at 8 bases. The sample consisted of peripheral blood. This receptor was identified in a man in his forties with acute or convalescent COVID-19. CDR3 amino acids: CASTGEREIADTQYF. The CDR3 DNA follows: TGTGCCAGCACGGGGGAGCGGGAGATTGCAGATACGCAGTATTTT.